The clone carrying this TCR beta chain was detected many times. Its cognate antigen is unknown. These data belong to a study of T cell repertoires in cytomegalovirus infection. Whole-study context: Public TCR beta signature analysis indicated the presence of both CMV infection and matching HLA type.

The germline CDR1 and CDR2 sequences are SGHTA and FQGNSA. Deletions cut 4 bases from V and 0 bases from J, with 15 bases between. CDR3 size: 17 residues. MiXCR was run by TCRdb on the reads, yielding one entry per CDR3 protein. The table lists about 230,000 distinct CDR3 sequences, approximately 22% of them singletons. Notes on the study in general: Ex vivo responses were dominated by HLA-C-restricted CMV-specific TCR beta clonotypes. Frequencies of public TCR beta families were cumulated, and this identified carriers of CMV plus the relevant HLA.

This receptor was taken from a human donor in good health (CMV status not recorded). Some clones in this sample may be carry-over from other donors' samples. The specimen sequenced was CD8+ T cells from PBMCs. The chain has TRBV7-2 and TRBJ2-2; D is perhaps TRBD1 (7 bases). The CDR3 region has the DNA TGTGCCAGCAGCTCATTCGCAGGGGGGACGAACACCGGGGAGCTGTTTTTT. This codes for CASSSFAGGTNTGELFF. Supplemented by reference TRBV7-2 and TRBJ2-2, the full variable domain reads GAGVSQSPSNKVTEKGKDVELRCDPISGHTALYWYRQSLGQGLEFLIYFQGNSAPDKSGLPSDRFSAERTGGSVSTLTIQRTQQEDSAVYLCASSSFAGGTNTGELFFGEGSRLTVL.